This TCR beta chain appears in the sequencing data of a study of human T cells and chemical hapten exposure. The CDR3 sequence is 13 residues long. Germline CDR1 reads MDHEN; CDR2 reads SYDVKM. V dropped 7 bases and J dropped 3; count of bases not matched to a gene: 5. A single record per CDR3 protein comes from TCRdb applying MiXCR to the RACE reads. The sample lists tens of thousands of distinct CDR3 sequences, around 9.4% occurring once. The sample holds a few counts of this clonotype. Its antigen is unknown. Regarding the study as a whole: Expanded TCR counts at PT1 went up together with patch test score, a positive correlation. Against controls, expanded TCRs gave rise to significantly more large CDR3 similarity clusters.

The time point denotes: pre-sensitization, week 0. Treatment of the sample: therapeutic diphenylcyclopropenone sensitization with weekly scalp DPC. The gene calls are TRBV28 and TRBJ2-7; TRBD1 agrees at 8 bases. The TCR sequence derives from a middle-aged woman with alopecia areata. Some clones in this sample may be carry-over from other donors' samples. The sequencing here drew on whole blood, taken in connection with sensitization to the hapten diphenylcyclopropenone (DPC). The CDR3 spells CASKGQAIYEQYF. In DNA form, the CDR3 reads TGTGCCAGCAAGGGACAGGCTATCTACGAGCAGTACTTC.